This is a list of T cell receptor beta chains from one sample in a study of human T cells and chemical hapten exposure. Each CDR3 protein gets one entry after TCRdb re-called the RACE reads with MiXCR. Of 180,000 or so distinct CDR3 sequences listed, roughly 15% are singletons. This material consisted of whole blood, taken in connection with sensitization to the hapten diphenylcyclopropenone (DPC). The origin of the receptors is a woman aged 25-40 years with alopecia areata. Some clones in this sample may be carry-over from other donors' samples. Each CDR3 is given with its conserved first and last residue. A D gene is named only where the DNA matches it firmly. Some rows have no size entry. The others give once, few or many, or a class for an expanded clone.

V gene: TRBV28
D gene: -
J gene: TRBJ1-5
clone size: few
CDR3 DNA: TGTGCCAGCAGTCGAATACAGGGAGGCAATCAGCCCCAGCATTTT
CDR3 protein: CASSRIQGGNQPQHF

V gene: TRBV19
D gene: -
J gene: TRBJ2-2
clone size: once
CDR3 DNA: TGTGCCAGTGCGGGACAGACTTACGCCGGGGAGCTGTTTTTT
CDR3 protein: CASAGQTYAGELFF

V gene: TRBV18
D gene: -
J gene: TRBJ1-5
clone size: many
CDR3 DNA: TGTGCCAGCTCACCACGGAGGGGGGCGAGCAATCAGCCCCAGCATTTT
CDR3 protein: CASSPRRGASNQPQHF

V gene: TRBV7-8
D gene: -
J gene: TRBJ1-1
clone size: few
CDR3 DNA: TGTGCCAGCAGCTTAGAAACCAGGGGTACTGAAGCTTTCTTT
CDR3 protein: CASSLETRGTEAFF

V gene: TRBV5-1
D gene: TRBD2
J gene: TRBJ2-4
clone size: many
CDR3 DNA: TGCGCCAGCAGGGACGGGAGGGCCGGAAACATTCAGTACTTC
CDR3 protein: CASRDGRAGNIQYF

V gene: TRBV6-5
D gene: TRBD2
J gene: TRBJ2-1
clone size: many
CDR3 DNA: TGTGCCAGCAGTTACTCGACGGCGGGAGGAGCGGGCGATGAGCAGTTCTTC
CDR3 protein: CASSYSTAGGAGDEQFF

V gene: TRBV29-1
D gene: TRBD1
J gene: TRBJ2-7
clone size: many
CDR3 DNA: TGCAGCGTTGAGGGACAGGGAAGGGATTACGAGCAGTACTTC
CDR3 protein: CSVEGQGRDYEQYF

V gene: TRBV11-1
D gene: TRBD2
J gene: TRBJ2-1
clone size: -
CDR3 DNA: TGTGCCAGCAGCTTAGCGGGACTAGCCCTACCCCCCTACAATGAGCAGTTCTTC
CDR3 protein: CASSLAGLALPPYNEQFF

V gene: TRBV7-2
D gene: -
J gene: TRBJ1-2
clone size: few
CDR3 DNA: TGTGCCAGCAGCTTTTCCGGCGGCCACTATGGCTACACCTTC
CDR3 protein: CASSFSGGHYGYTF

V gene: TRBV18
D gene: TRBD1
J gene: TRBJ1-1
clone size: -
CDR3 DNA: TGTGCCAGCTCACCAACCTCCGGGACAGTGAACACTGAAGCTTTCTTT
CDR3 protein: CASSPTSGTVNTEAFF

V gene: TRBV20-1
D gene: TRBD2
J gene: TRBJ2-1
clone size: -
CDR3 DNA: TGCAGTGCTAGTGGGCCTAGCGGGCAGAGCTCCTACAATGAGCAGTTCTTC
CDR3 protein: CSASGPSGQSSYNEQFF

V gene: TRBV7-8
D gene: -
J gene: TRBJ1-6
clone size: -
CDR3 DNA: TGTGCCAGCAGCTTAGCGCCCGAAAGCTCCTATAATTCACCCCTCCACTTT
CDR3 protein: CASSLAPESSYNSPLHF

V gene: TRBV28
D gene: TRBD2
J gene: TRBJ2-3
clone size: few
CDR3 DNA: TGTGCCAGCAGTCCCCCCTCCGGGACTAGCCCGCAGTATTTT
CDR3 protein: CASSPPSGTSPQYF

V gene: TRBV28
D gene: TRBD1
J gene: TRBJ1-2
clone size: medium-sized
CDR3 DNA: TGTGCCAGCAGTCCCGGGACAGGGGTCTATGGCTACACCTTC
CDR3 protein: CASSPGTGVYGYTF

V gene: TRBV2
D gene: TRBD1
J gene: TRBJ2-1
clone size: few
CDR3 DNA: TGTGCCAGCAGTACAAACCGGGACAGGGCCTCCAATGAGCAGTTCTTC
CDR3 protein: CASSTNRDRASNEQFF

V gene: TRBV28
D gene: TRBD1
J gene: TRBJ1-1
clone size: many
CDR3 DNA: TGTGCCAGCCTGACAGGGGGCACTGAAGCTTTCTTT
CDR3 protein: CASLTGGTEAFF

V gene: TRBV29-1
D gene: TRBD1
J gene: TRBJ2-2
clone size: -
CDR3 DNA: TGCAGCGCGACAGGGGGTAACACCGGGGAGCTGTTTTTT
CDR3 protein: CSATGGNTGELFF

V gene: TRBV6-2/TRBV6-3
D gene: -
J gene: TRBJ1-5
clone size: -
CDR3 DNA: TGTGCCAGCAGTACAGAGGGAGCTCAGCCCCAGCATTTT
CDR3 protein: CASSTEGAQPQHF

V gene: TRBV7-2
D gene: TRBD2
J gene: TRBJ2-7
clone size: -
CDR3 DNA: TGTGCCAGCAGCTTAGATGGCGGGGGGCTTTCCTACGAGCAGTACTTC
CDR3 protein: CASSLDGGGLSYEQYF

V gene: TRBV11-2
D gene: -
J gene: TRBJ2-3
clone size: -
CDR3 DNA: TGTGCCAGCAGTGTTCAGGGGGATACGCAGTATTTT
CDR3 protein: CASSVQGDTQYF

V gene: TRBV20-1
D gene: TRBD2
J gene: TRBJ2-5
clone size: once
CDR3 DNA: TGCAGTGCTAGATCCAGCGGGGCACAAGAGACCCAGTACTTC
CDR3 protein: CSARSSGAQETQYF

V gene: TRBV7-9
D gene: -
J gene: TRBJ1-6
clone size: many
CDR3 DNA: TGTGCCAGCAGCCAACAGGTTGGACATTCACCCCTCCACTTT
CDR3 protein: CASSQQVGHSPLHF

V gene: TRBV3-1
D gene: -
J gene: TRBJ1-1
clone size: few
CDR3 DNA: TGTGCCAGCAGTGATAATATCAACACTGAAGCTTTCTTT
CDR3 protein: CASSDNINTEAFF

V gene: TRBV12-3/TRBV12-4
D gene: -
J gene: TRBJ1-1
clone size: -
CDR3 DNA: TGTGCCAGCAGTTTAGGGGGGCAGGGGAATTCGGAAGCTTTCTTT
CDR3 protein: CASSLGGQGNSEAFF

V gene: TRBV2
D gene: -
J gene: TRBJ1-3
clone size: few
CDR3 DNA: TGTGCCACCAAACAGGTCATCTCTGGAAACACCATATATTTT
CDR3 protein: CATKQVISGNTIYF

V gene: TRBV7-8
D gene: TRBD1
J gene: TRBJ2-5
clone size: many
CDR3 DNA: TGTGCCAGCAGCTTAATCCGTTCCAGGCAGGGGGAAGAGACCCAGTACTTC
CDR3 protein: CASSLIRSRQGEETQYF

V gene: TRBV12-3/TRBV12-4
D gene: -
J gene: TRBJ2-2
clone size: few
CDR3 DNA: TGTGCCAGCAGGGGCCAGACCGGGGAGCTGTTTTTT
CDR3 protein: CASRGQTGELFF

V gene: TRBV5-5
D gene: -
J gene: TRBJ1-6
clone size: few
CDR3 DNA: TGTGCCAGCAGCCAAGACAGACATCGAAGCTCCTATAATTCACCCCTCCACTTT
CDR3 protein: CASSQDRHRSSYNSPLHF

V gene: TRBV15
D gene: -
J gene: TRBJ2-2
clone size: -
CDR3 DNA: TGTGCCACCAGCAGAGTCATGAACACCGGGGAGCTGTTTTTT
CDR3 protein: CATSRVMNTGELFF

V gene: TRBV14
D gene: -
J gene: TRBJ1-5
clone size: -
CDR3 DNA: TGTGCCAGCAGCCAAGTCCGGGGGGGCAATCAGCCCCAGCATTTT
CDR3 protein: CASSQVRGGNQPQHF

V gene: TRBV6-5
D gene: -
J gene: TRBJ1-6
clone size: -
CDR3 DNA: TGTGCCAGCAGTATACAGAACTTTGGGGCCACGAATTCACCCCTCCACTTT
CDR3 protein: CASSIQNFGATNSPLHF

V gene: TRBV5-6
D gene: TRBD1
J gene: TRBJ1-5
clone size: few
CDR3 DNA: TGTGCCAGCAGCTACGGACAGGGAACTCAGCCCCAGCATTTT
CDR3 protein: CASSYGQGTQPQHF

V gene: TRBV3-1
D gene: -
J gene: TRBJ2-5
clone size: few
CDR3 DNA: TGTGCCAGCAGTTCAACAGAGACCCAGTACTTC
CDR3 protein: CASSSTETQYF

V gene: TRBV12-3/TRBV12-4
D gene: -
J gene: TRBJ2-3
clone size: many
CDR3 DNA: TGTGCCAGCAGGACAAGAGACCAGGACGCAGATACGCAGTATTTT
CDR3 protein: CASRTRDQDADTQYF

V gene: TRBV20-1
D gene: -
J gene: TRBJ2-2
clone size: few
CDR3 DNA: TGCAGTGCTAGAGATTCTGCTACCGGGGAGCTGTTTTTT
CDR3 protein: CSARDSATGELFF

V gene: TRBV12-2
D gene: -
J gene: TRBJ2-7
clone size: -
CDR3 DNA: TGTGCAAGTCGCGCCTCATCGGGGTACGAGCAGTACTTC
CDR3 protein: CASRASSGYEQYF

V gene: TRBV7-3
D gene: -
J gene: TRBJ2-1
clone size: few
CDR3 DNA: TGTGCCAGCAGCCCCCGGAGAGGCTCCGATGAGCAGTTCTTC
CDR3 protein: CASSPRRGSDEQFF

V gene: TRBV29-1
D gene: TRBD2
J gene: TRBJ2-5
clone size: few
CDR3 DNA: TGCAGCGTACCAGTACCGGGAGGCCGGGGAGAGACCCAGTACTTC
CDR3 protein: CSVPVPGGRGETQYF

V gene: TRBV24-1
D gene: TRBD2
J gene: TRBJ2-1
clone size: -
CDR3 DNA: TGTGCCACCAGTGGGATAGCGGGGGGGCTCTACAATGAGCAGTTCTTC
CDR3 protein: CATSGIAGGLYNEQFF

V gene: TRBV20-1
D gene: TRBD2
J gene: TRBJ2-5
clone size: -
CDR3 DNA: TGCAGTGCTAACCTACGGGAGGGCCACGAGACCCAGTACTTC
CDR3 protein: CSANLREGHETQYF

V gene: TRBV3-1
D gene: -
J gene: TRBJ2-2
clone size: -
CDR3 DNA: TGTGCCAGCAGCCAAGTAACCGGGACCGACACCGGGGAGCTGTTTTTT
CDR3 protein: CASSQVTGTDTGELFF

V gene: TRBV28
D gene: TRBD1
J gene: TRBJ1-2
clone size: -
CDR3 DNA: TGTGCCAGCAGGACAGGGGCCGGTGGCTACACCTTC
CDR3 protein: CASRTGAGGYTF

V gene: TRBV3-1
D gene: TRBD1
J gene: TRBJ1-2
clone size: -
CDR3 DNA: TGTGCCAGCAGCCAGGGACAGCACTATGGCTACACCTTC
CDR3 protein: CASSQGQHYGYTF

V gene: TRBV7-2
D gene: TRBD2
J gene: TRBJ2-3
clone size: -
CDR3 DNA: TGTGCCAGCAGCTTATTGGCGTGGGGGACTAGCGGGGCAGATACGCAGTATTTT
CDR3 protein: CASSLLAWGTSGADTQYF

V gene: TRBV6-1
D gene: -
J gene: TRBJ1-3
clone size: -
CDR3 DNA: TGTGCCAGCAGTGAGTCCGGGTCTAGGCAACGTTTT
CDR3 protein: CASSESGSRQRF

V gene: TRBV5-1
D gene: -
J gene: TRBJ2-5
clone size: -
CDR3 DNA: TGCGCCAGCAGCTTGTGGCGGGGAGAACAAGAGACCCAGTACTTC
CDR3 protein: CASSLWRGEQETQYF